This record covers a single T cell receptor (beta chain). Its antigen remains unidentified. Base-call qualities are not available, and no considerably larger clone is one nucleotide away. The library was prepared using multiplex PCR. Sequencing instrument: Illumina HiSeq 4000. TCR beta libraries were built with iRepertoire HTBI primers and Arm-PCR amplification of CDR3 regions. Before sequencing, the PCR products went through gel purification. Under the source paper's analysis protocol: A total of 62 TRBV and 14 TRBJ segments were identified across samples and were used for gene usage analysis of CDR3 amino acid clonotypes. COPE and FqMerger were used to merge filtered high-quality paired reads into contigs. Contigs were aligned with BLAST to IMGT TRBV, TRBD and TRBJ reference genes, and CDR3 was defined per IMGT. Highly expanded clones were defined as clonotypes with a frequency above 0.1%. Repertoire diversity was measured by Shannon entropy, and V-J evenness by the Gini coefficient. A clonotype was considered public if more than one individual shared it. The public reads were reanalyzed by TCRdb: fastp trimming at Q25, MiXCR alignment, in-frame beta chains only. Records with the same CDR3 protein are collapsed into one entry carrying the most frequent genes and DNA. TCRdb, not the original authors, processed these V and J calls. The sample includes 350,000 to 450,000 distinct CDR3 sequences, with 15% observed a single time. The ten largest clonotypes hold under 9% of the sample.

Reading the label with the study, this specimen's time point is: newly diagnosed GD, antithyroid drugs for less than 3 months. For both TCR sequencing and RNA sequencing, RNA was extracted from PBMCs in TRIzol. The diagnosis of Graves' disease followed American Thyroid Association guidelines. Patients for the study were recruited at an endocrinology department in Xi'an, China. Each patient gave roughly 8.4 milliliters of peripheral blood, collected in an EDTA anticoagulant tube. Ficoll Paque Plus density gradient separation was used to isolate PBMCs, and no additional T cell sorting was done. An Agilent 2100 Bioanalyzer and agarose gel were used to assess RNA quality, and a NanoDrop 2000 was used to measure RNA concentration. This sample stems from a study of regulatory T cells in long-lasting Graves disease (dated by TCRdb to the early 2020s). Study-wide context: Antithyroid drugs had been taken for less than 3 months by newly diagnosed Graves' disease patients. This study used TCR sequencing and RNA sequencing of peripheral blood to compare persistent Graves' disease patients against newly diagnosed Graves' disease patients. The study took place in China and was registered as a clinical trial. A total of some 35 samples underwent TCR sequencing, from 13 patients with persistent Graves' disease and 20 or so patients with newly diagnosed Graves' disease. The paper's findings and limits, for the study overall: As a limitation, the authors acknowledged that the small sample size may reduce accuracy. Compared with newly diagnosed patients, persistent Graves' disease patients had lower TCR Shannon entropy and fewer highly expanded clones, which suggests clonal expansion. TRBV28, TRBJ1-2 and TRBJ2-5 were preferentially used in persistent disease, while TRBV20-1 and TRBJ2-1 were favored in newly diagnosed disease. Because the primary lesion, thyroid tissue, could not be accessed, the study looked at peripheral blood alone. A larger number of public clonotypes was shared among persistent patients (about 2,700) than among newly diagnosed patients (around 890). Sequencing and analysis were restricted to the TCR beta chain.

CDR3 length: 18 amino acids, cysteine to phenylalanine. Of the read, only the CDR3 DNA is kept; its 54 bases are in frame from base 1. According to the germline V gene (reference sequence), CDR1 reads LNHDA and CDR2 reads SQIVND. Unmatched junction bases come to 14, with V trimmed by 3 bases and J by 2 bases. The sample also formed part of further work on T cells in Graves' hyperthyroidism and ophthalmopathy. Taken from the second paper: Graves' hyperthyroidism was defined as stable when no progression to ophthalmopathy occurred over 18 months of follow-up. Hyperthyroidism patients were newly diagnosed, had a disease duration of under 2 months, and were aged 18 to 65 years. Exclusion was applied to patients with uncontrolled infections, other autoimmune diseases, pregnancy or lactation. Diagnoses relied on clinical symptoms, serum thyroxine and TRAb, thyroid ultrasound and orbital computed tomography. The TCR CDR3 was subjected to a first round of RT-PCR using the HTBI primer set and the Qiagen OneStep RT-PCR kit. Most expanded thyroid clonotypes (frequency above 0.001) were also detected in blood, a finding suggesting that blood repertoires may reflect thyroid immune responses. Ophthalmopathy was separated from stable hyperthyroidism by a 13 V-J signature model, with 85% to 90% sensitivity and 81% to 82% specificity obtained in cross-validation and 80%/75% obtained in testing. In validation, progression to ophthalmopathy was predicted by the model with around 70% sensitivity and roughly 72% specificity, a median of approximately 6.5 months before onset. A discovery cohort of 95 to 100 patients, approximately 44 with Graves' ophthalmopathy and approximately 55 with stable Graves' hyperthyroidism, was used to find distinguishing TCR V-J signatures. Prospective prediction of ophthalmopathy was tested in an independent validation cohort consisting of some 18 hyperthyroidism patients and 17 patients who later progressed to ophthalmopathy. For training and testing, the 100 or so patients in the discovery cohort were randomly divided in a 7:3 ratio. In addition, the study compared T-cell repertoires in thyroid tissue and in blood from six Graves' hyperthyroidism patients. After sampling, hyperthyroidism patients received methimazole starting at 30 mg daily, and ophthalmopathy patients received high-dose intravenous methylprednisolone. Libraries were constructed in a second round of multiplex PCR, after which size selection and purification were performed. Sequencing of the libraries was done on an Illumina HiSeq2000 using paired-end 100 bp reads. SOAPnuke was used to process the raw data, removing reads that contained adapters or uncalled bases, had a mean Phred below 15, or lacked an exact match to the constant primer or identifier. High-quality paired reads were merged using COPE v1.2.5, and each unique nucleotide sequence was defined as a clonotype. MiTCR v1.1 was used to align the clonotypes against IMGT TRBV, TRBD and TRBJ reference segments. Only V-J combinations with frequency above 0.0001, covering about 99% of repertoires, were analysed. The TCS score was defined as the ratio of F50 (clonal expansion) to E x V (chaos), calculated using BLOSUM62-based TCRdist between CDR3 peptides within each V-J. Welch's t-statistics and random forest reduced around 510 V-J features to 10 to 15, which were used in a naive Bayes classifier (R e1071). No statistical method was used to fix the sample size in advance, and group allocation was not hidden from the investigators. The paper reports TCR Vbeta CDR3 sequencing of over 120 peripheral blood samples: 43 ophthalmopathy, 70 to 85 hyperthyroidism and approximately 17 progressor patients.

The TCR sequence derives from a woman aged 35 to 49 with Graves disease. Donor details come from another sample of the same person, matched by shared clones. Recombination joined TRBV19 with TRBJ2-3; a stretch of 7 junction bases matches TRBD1. Sequenced here: peripheral blood mononuclear cells (PBMCs), sampled at new diagnosis, from a patient treated with antithyroid drugs. In nucleotides, the sequence is TGTGCCAGTAGTATCGGCCCTCGGACAGGATCCGTCACAGATACGCAGTATTTT. Translated, this is CASSIGPRTGSVTDTQYF.